This T cell receptor beta chain was observed in a study of T-cell reconstitution after alpha-beta-depleted transplantation in children. Unique molecular identifiers were used to barcode this TCRbeta library. TCRdb ran MiXCR on the PCR reads and lists one entry per CDR3 protein. Here the sample spans more than 200,000 distinct CDR3 sequences, approximately 17% being singletons. Per germline, CDR1 MNHNS and CDR2 SASEGT. The length of the CDR3 is 15 residues. The trim removed 5 bases at V and 6 bases at J, leaving 9 bases unmatched. Whole-study results and caveats: The study traced high day-60 TCRbeta diversity in some patients to surviving recipient T cells and thymic progenitors. Two months or so post-transplant, alpha-beta T cells reportedly derived from several hundred expanded graft clones. T-cell numbers and diversity, one year after transplant, stemmed largely from T cells that were newly produced.

With regard to this clonotype: Antigen: not known.

The genes are TRBV6-1 and TRBJ2-2, with 7 bases that match TRBD1. The sample in question was PBMCs, mostly from graft donor cells, obtained 360 days after TCRalphabeta/CD19-depleted stem cell transplant. This receptor was taken from a male patient aged 2-15 years who had a stem cell transplant for acute lymphoblastic leukemia, so the T cells may come from the graft donor. CDR3 nucleotides: TGTGCCAGCAGTCCGTTGGCAGGGGGACCCGGGGAGCTGTTTTTT. This encodes CASSPLAGGPGELFF.